Each of the 28 T cell receptor beta chains below was sequenced from the same sample in a study of T cells in tuberculosis. Generated by immunoSEQ multiplex PCR, the TCRdb table keeps only in-frame clones and is missing some. The sample contains around 38,000 clones, 93% of which appear only once. Sequencing input: PBMCs. These receptors were collected from a donor aged 10-30 years with latent tuberculosis or without tuberculosis infection.

J is TRBJ2-1 and V is TRBV14; D possibly corresponds to TRBD1 (6 bases). V was shortened by 7 bases and J by 4 bases, with 14 bases between the two germline ends. Germline-derived CDR1 and CDR2 are SGHDN and FVKESK. The CDR3 spans 14 residues. Here the CDR3 reads CASKRGDTYNEQFF. The CDR3 DNA is TGTGCCAGCAAAAGAGGGGACACGTACAATGAGCAGTTCTTC.

The rearrangement uses TRBV7-2 and TRBJ1-1; maybe TRBD1 (6 bases). Germline CDR1 reads SGHTA; CDR2 reads FQGNSA. The ends were cut back, 5 bases at V and 8 bases at J, with 6 bases in the middle. This CDR3 spans 10 amino acids. Here the CDR3 DNA reads TGTGCCAGCAGCACAGGGGAAGCTTTCTTT. It translates to CASSTGEAFF. Full variable domain (missing parts from reference TRBV7-2 and TRBJ1-1): GAGVSQSPSNKVTEKGKDVELRCDPISGHTALYWYRQSLGQGLEFLIYFQGNSAPDKSGLPSDRFSAERTGGSVSTLTIQRTQQEDSAVYLCASSTGEAFFGQGTRLTVV.

The rearrangement links TRBV25-1 to TRBJ1-3; D may be TRBD1 (5 bases). The CDR3 covers 15 residues. V shed 3 bases and J shed 0 bases, with 9 bases lying between them. Germline CDR1 MGHDK, CDR2 SYGVNS. DNA of the CDR3: TGTGCCAGCAGTGAGACAGTCGGCTCTGGAAACACCATATATTTT. Its protein product is CASSETVGSGNTIYF.

V and J are TRBV4-2 and TRBJ2-5, with unresolved D. V dropped 4 bases and J dropped 2 bases, with 8 bases sitting between them. Germline V gives CDR1 LGHNA, CDR2 YNFKEQ. The CDR3 has 13 amino acids. This CDR3 reads CASSPGLQETQYF. In nucleotides, the CDR3 is TGTGCCAGCAGCCCGGGTCTACAAGAGACCCAGTACTTC.

This clone appeared a single time. The chain has TRBV7-2 and TRBJ1-2, with a weak D call TRBD1 (5 bases). The germline V and J ends were trimmed by 5 bases and 6 bases, with 25 bases remaining between them. The CDR3 is 17 residues long. The germline CDR1 and CDR2 sequences are SGHTA and FQGNSA. Here the CDR3 DNA reads TGTGCCAGCAGCACTAGCCCCACAGGACCTATAATAAATGGCTACACCTTC. It translates to CASSTSPTGPIINGYTF.

The chain carries TRBV5-5 and TRBJ2-7; 9 bases match TRBD1. The V gene end was trimmed by 2 bases and the J gene end by 2 bases; junction bases not matched to a gene: 5. Germline loops: CDR1 SGHKS, CDR2 YYEKEE (reference sequence). The CDR3 is made up of 15 amino acids. For the CDR3, the DNA is TGTGCCAGCAGCTTCAGGACAGGGGAAACCTACGAGCAGTACTTC. Protein product: CASSFRTGETYEQYF.

The rearrangement uses TRBV28 and TRBJ1-2; 10 bases match TRBD1. Germline V gives CDR1 MDHEN, CDR2 SYDVKM. V dropped 3 bases and J dropped 4; count of bases not matched to a gene: 11. CDR3 length: 17 amino acids. CDR3 amino acids: CASSFPGTGDSAYGYTF. The CDR3 DNA sequence: TGTGCCAGCAGTTTCCCCGGGACAGGGGATTCGGCCTATGGCTACACCTTC.

J is TRBJ1-1 and V is TRBV5-5, with D tentatively TRBD1 (5 bases). Looked up from germline, CDR1 is SGHKS and CDR2 is YYEKEE (reference sequence). Trimming pared 0 bases from V and 4 bases from J, leaving 13 bases between. This CDR3 contains 15 residues. The CDR3 sequence is CASSLALGAATEAFF. The CDR3 coding sequence is TGTGCCAGCAGCTTGGCGTTAGGGGCGGCCACTGAAGCTTTCTTT.

This chain links TRBV4-1 with TRBJ2-7; no reliable D call. This CDR3 comprises 14 residues. Trimming left V 0 bases short and J 0 bases short, with 6 bases between. CDR1 and CDR2 from the germline V gene are MGHRA and YSYEKL. The CDR3 nucleotides read TGCGCCAGCAGCCAAGAAACAGTCTCCTACGAGCAGTACTTC. The encoded protein is CASSQETVSYEQYF.

This clone ranks as medium-sized (0.01 to 0.1%). This chain links TRBV6-6 with TRBJ1-5; no clear D gene. Germline V gives CDR1 MNHNY, CDR2 SVGAGI (reference sequence). The CDR3 consists of 14 residues. V was pared by 0 bases and J by 6 bases, with 9 bases between. The CDR3 sequence: CASSYSGSAQPQHF. The CDR3 nucleotides read TGTGCCAGCAGTTACTCGGGGAGTGCTCAGCCCCAGCATTTT.

The chain links TRBV7-2 to TRBJ2-7, with D unresolved. This CDR3 is 14 amino acids long. The V and J ends lost 0 bases and 4 bases respectively, with 10 bases between them. CDR1 SGHTA and CDR2 FQGNSA come from the germline V gene. CDR3 in amino acids: CASSLAPERYEQYF. The CDR3 DNA sequence: TGTGCCAGCAGCTTAGCGCCGGAGAGGTACGAGCAGTACTTC. Together with reference TRBV7-2 and TRBJ2-7, the CDR3 gives the full variable domain: GAGVSQSPSNKVTEKGKDVELRCDPISGHTALYWYRQSLGQGLEFLIYFQGNSAPDKSGLPSDRFSAERTGGSVSTLTIQRTQQEDSAVYLCASSLAPERYEQYFGPGTRLTVT.

The chain joins TRBV30 to TRBJ1-2; D gene ambiguous. The CDR3 is 10 amino acids. Germline CDR1 and CDR2: GTSNPN and SVGIG (reference sequence). V lost 0 bases, J lost 14 bases, and 10 bases lay in between. The CDR3: CAWSVVQPTF. The CDR3 region has the DNA TGTGCCTGGAGTGTGGTACAGCCGACCTTC.

J is TRBJ1-3 and V is TRBV5-6; D is undetermined. CDR3 length: 13 residues. Between the trimmed V and J ends, which lost 7 bases and 0 bases, there was a span of 8 bases. CDR1 SGHDT and CDR2 YYEEEE come from the germline V gene. CDR3 bases: TGTGCCAGCGGGCAGAGCTCTGGAAACACCATATATTTT. Its translation: CASGQSSGNTIYF. Full variable domain (rest looked up from reference TRBV5-6 and TRBJ1-3): DAGVTQSPTHLIKTRGQQVTLRCSPKSGHDTVSWYQQALGQGPQFIFQYYEEEERQRGNFPDRFSGHQFPNYSSELNVNALLLGDSALYLCASGQSSGNTIYFGEGSWLTVV.

Only one count was recorded for this clone. The rearrangement joins TRBV5-1 to TRBJ1-1, with D hard to call. Germline V gene data show CDR1 as SGHRS and CDR2 as YFSETQ. Trimming took 0 bases from V and 0 from J, leaving 6 bases between them. The length of the CDR3 is 14 residues. The CDR3 reads CASSLGTVNTEAFF. The CDR3 DNA reads TGCGCCAGCAGCTTGGGTACAGTGAACACTGAAGCTTTCTTT. Drawing the rest from reference TRBV5-1 and TRBJ1-1, the complete variable domain is KAGVTQTPRYLIKTRGQQVTLSCSPISGHRSVSWYQQTPGQGLQFLFEYFSETQRNKGNFPGRFSGRQFSNSRSEMNVSTLELGDSALYLCASSLGTVNTEAFFGQGTRLTVV.

The rearrangement uses TRBV30 and TRBJ2-1; 8 bases match TRBD1. The CDR3 is 16 amino acids. Germline CDR1 and CDR2: GTSNPN and SVGIG (reference sequence). J was trimmed by 10 bases and V by 4 bases; bases with no gene match: 18. CDR3 sequence (DNA): TGTGCCTGGACTTTGGCGGGGAGACAGGGGATCGGGGAGCAGTTCTTC. Its protein product is CAWTLAGRQGIGEQFF.

The chain recombines TRBV30 with TRBJ1-6, with a possible D match to TRBD1 (5 bases). Trimming took 5 bases from V and 7 from J, leaving 15 bases between them. Looked up from germline, CDR1 is GTSNPN and CDR2 is SVGIG (reference sequence). The CDR3 is made up of 14 amino acids. CDR3 nucleotide sequence: TGTGCCTGGTCGGGGGGGGTAGTAAATTCACCCCTCCACTTT. Residues: CAWSGGVVNSPLHF.

This chain links TRBV2 with TRBJ1-1, with D perhaps TRBD1 (5 bases). The CDR3 contains 12 residues. CDR1 is SNHLY and CDR2 is FYNNEI in the germline V gene. CDR3 in DNA: TGTGCTCCGATCACGGGGGGAACTGAAGCTTTCTTT. Translated: CAPITGGTEAFF.

The gene calls are TRBV6-1 and TRBJ2-7; 9 positions agree with TRBD2. This CDR3 region has 15 residues. Germline assignment: CDR1 MNHNS and CDR2 SASEGT. The V and J ends lost 1 base and 3 bases, in that order; junction bases with no gene match: 4. CDR3 in DNA: TGTGCCAGCAGTGAAGTTAGCGGGGGTATCTACGAGCAGTACTTC. Translation gives CASSEVSGGIYEQYF.

The chain uses TRBV7-3 and TRBJ1-1; D gene ambiguous. The CDR3 runs 15 residues. Trimming took off 6 bases at V and 0 bases at J, with 14 bases between the two ends. Germline CDR1 SGHTA, CDR2 FQGTGA. The CDR3 DNA is TGTGCCAGCAGGGCCGTAGGAGGCATGAACACTGAAGCTTTCTTT. This encodes CASRAVGGMNTEAFF.

The genes are TRBV7-9 and TRBJ1-4, with a possible D match to TRBD1 (6 bases). Germline V gene sequence: CDR1 SEHNR, CDR2 FQNEAQ (reference sequence). Trimming took 4 bases from V and 0 from J, leaving 18 bases between them. The CDR3 has 18 residues. CDR3 sequence (DNA): TGTGCCAGCAGCTCACCAAGCGGACAGCAAGCAACTAATGAAAAACTGTTTTTT. This encodes CASSSPSGQQATNEKLFF.

The J gene is TRBJ2-7, the V gene TRBV2; D is perhaps TRBD1 (5 bases). Germline V lookup: CDR1 SNHLY, CDR2 FYNNEI. The CDR3 runs to 14 residues. The V end lost 7 bases, the J end lost 1 base, and 14 bases lay between the germline ends. CDR3 DNA sequence: TGTGCCAGCACTGCGACAGATCTATCCTACGAGCAGTACTTC. Translating gives CASTATDLSYEQYF.

With respect to this clone: A read error is possible here, since a much larger clone lies one base away. At the DNA level, this CDR3 is encoded by other sequences in the same sample as well. The rearrangement links TRBV11-2 to TRBJ1-5; maybe TRBD1 (6 bases). CDR1 and CDR2 from the germline V gene are SGHAT and FQNNGV. V was cut by 1 base and J by 1 base, with 8 bases left in between. The CDR3 runs 15 residues. CDR3 protein: CASSLGTESNQPQHF. Written as DNA, the CDR3 is TGTGCCAGCAGCTTAGGGACAGAAAGCAATCAGCCCCAGCATTTT.

This chain links TRBV30 with TRBJ1-5; 7 nucleotides agree with TRBD1. This CDR3 is built from 15 residues. V lost 2 bases and J lost 1; bases outside the gene matches: 5. Germline V gene lookup returns CDR1 GTSNPN and CDR2 SVGIG (reference sequence). The CDR3 nucleotides are TGTGCCTGGAGTACGGGACAGTCGAGCAATCAGCCCCAGCATTTT. Amino acids: CAWSTGQSSNQPQHF.

V gene TRBV5-6 combines with J gene TRBJ1-2; a possible D gene is TRBD1 (6 bases). Germline CDR1 and CDR2: SGHDT and YYEEEE. The V and J ends lost 4 bases and 4 bases respectively, with 20 bases between them. The CDR3 covers 16 residues. CDR3 in amino acids: CASSTAVTGLSYGYTF. The CDR3 nucleotides read TGTGCCAGCAGCACGGCCGTGACAGGATTATCCTATGGCTACACCTTC.

This sequence joins TRBV6-5 and TRBJ1-6, with D perhaps TRBD1 (5 bases). The CDR3 runs to 14 residues. Trimming stripped 0 bases from V and 10 bases from J, with 10 bases between. The germline V gene has CDR1 MNHEY and CDR2 SVGAGI. The CDR3 loop is CASSYSGGWSPLHF. The CDR3 DNA follows: TGTGCCAGCAGTTACTCGGGGGGTTGGTCACCCCTCCACTTT.

Only one count was recorded for this clone. The chain couples TRBV6-4 to TRBJ2-1; 7 positions agree with TRBD2. V was clipped by 2 bases and J by 2 bases; unmatched bases: 0. Germline loops: CDR1 MRHNA, CDR2 SNTAGT. The CDR3 covers 14 residues. The CDR3 coding sequence is TGTGCCAGCAGTGACGGACTAGCCTACAATGAGCAGTTCTTC. Translating it yields CASSDGLAYNEQFF.

The rearrangement uses TRBV7-8 and TRBJ2-4; maybe TRBD2 (6 bases). V lost 5 bases and J 0 bases, leaving 17 bases between the germline ends. Germline V lookup: CDR1 SGHVS, CDR2 FQNEAQ. The CDR3 has 17 amino acids. The chain's CDR3 is CASSGQRWGLAKNIQYF. The CDR3 coding sequence is TGTGCCAGCAGCGGGCAGCGTTGGGGACTAGCCAAAAACATTCAGTACTTC.

The chain combines TRBV6-1 with TRBJ1-2; the D is unclear. The CDR3 consists of 13 residues. The V gene's germline CDR1 is MNHNS and CDR2 SASEGT. Deletions cut 0 bases from V and 6 bases from J, with 8 bases between. The CDR3 sequence: CASSEAMGDGYTF. In DNA, the CDR3 is TGTGCCAGCAGTGAAGCAATGGGAGATGGCTACACCTTC.